The rows below give T cell receptor beta chains drawn from one sample of a study of cytomegalovirus exposure and HLA in healthy donors. Using immunoSEQ multiplex PCR, the repertoire was profiled, and TCRdb retains in-frame clones only, with some absent. Of fewer than 120,000 clones listed, around 89% are singletons. Input material: PBMCs. The origin of the receptors is a woman aged 25 to 39 in good health and CMV-seropositive. The CDR3 runs from the conserved cysteine through the conserved F or W. Each record gives: V gene, clone size, J gene, D gene, CDR3 DNA, CDR3 protein. D genes are given only for firm matches. Size tells how often a clone was seen (once, few, many) or the class of an expanded clone, and some rows leave it out.

>TRBV6-1|.|TRBJ2-7|.
TGTGCCAGCGGTCTAAGGGGAAGCCGCGAGCAGTACTTC
CASGLRGSREQYF
>TRBV7-3|.|TRBJ2-1|.
TGTGCCAGCAGCGCCCAGGGACTCGGCGACAATGAGCAGTTCTTC
CASSAQGLGDNEQFF
>TRBV2|.|TRBJ2-7|.
TGTGCCAGGGGACACGGCGCATCCTACGAGCAGTACTTC
CARGHGASYEQYF
>TRBV12-5|.|TRBJ2-3|TRBD1
TGTGCTAGTGTTGGGGACAGGGGAAGTTGGGATACGCAGTATTTT
CASVGDRGSWDTQYF
>TRBV7-2|.|TRBJ1-2|TRBD1
TGTGCCAGCAGCTTAGCGGTCAGGACAGGGGATGGCTACACCTTC
CASSLAVRTGDGYTF
>TRBV4-1|few|TRBJ1-5|.
TGCGCCAGCAGCCGGAGGGGTGATCAGCCCCAGCATTTT
CASSRRGDQPQHF
>TRBV19|.|TRBJ1-4|TRBD1
TGTGCCAGTAGCGAGGGACAGGGGAGAGGTGAAAAACTGTTTTTT
CASSEGQGRGEKLFF
>TRBV20-1|.|TRBJ1-5|.
TGCAGTGCTAGACAGGGTCAGCCCCAGCATTTT
CSARQGQPQHF
>TRBV18|.|TRBJ2-2|.
TGTGCCAGCTCACCACTTGGAGGTAACACCGGGGAGCTGTTTTTT
CASSPLGGNTGELFF
>TRBV12-1|few|TRBJ2-2|.
TGTGCCAGCAGCAAGACTAGCGGAGCCACCGGGGAGCTGTTTTTT
CASSKTSGATGELFF
>TRBV18|.|TRBJ2-7|TRBD1
TGTGCCAGCCACGGGACAGGGGGCTACCACGAGCAGTACTTC
CASHGTGGYHEQYF
>TRBV5-4|.|TRBJ1-1|.
TGTGCCAGCAGCTACAAAAAAGGAGGGGACACTGAAGCTTTCTTT
CASSYKKGGDTEAFF
>TRBV28|.|TRBJ1-1|.
TGTGCCAGCAGTTTCGGGGAGCCTGAAGCTTTCTTT
CASSFGEPEAFF
>TRBV10-2|.|TRBJ2-7|TRBD2
TGCGCCAGCAGTGGGACTAGCGGGAGTTACGAGCAGTACTTC
CASSGTSGSYEQYF
>TRBV11-2|.|TRBJ1-6|TRBD1
TGTGCCAGCAGCTTAGCAGGGGGCAATTCACCCCTCCACTTT
CASSLAGGNSPLHF
>TRBV30|few|TRBJ1-5|.
TGTGCCTGGAGTGGACAGCCCCGTCAGCCCCAGCATTTT
CAWSGQPRQPQHF
>TRBV28|.|TRBJ1-1|TRBD1
TGTGCCAGCAGTCCGGGGGACAGGGAGAACACTGAAGCTTTCTTT
CASSPGDRENTEAFF
>TRBV4-2|medium-sized|TRBJ2-2|.
TGTGCCAGCAGCCCAGGGTCGACGGAGACGAACACCGGGGAGCTGTTTTTT
CASSPGSTETNTGELFF
>TRBV28|.|TRBJ2-7|TRBD2
TGTGCCAGCAGTTTATGGGCTAGCGGGAGTTTCTACGAGCAGTACTTC
CASSLWASGSFYEQYF
>TRBV5-1|.|TRBJ1-5|TRBD1
TGCGCCAGCAGCTCTGGACAGGGGGAGCCCCAGCATTTT
CASSSGQGEPQHF
>TRBV6-6|.|TRBJ2-1|.
TGTGCCAGCAGTTACAGGGCAGGGGTAGATGAGCAGTTCTTC
CASSYRAGVDEQFF
>TRBV29-1|.|TRBJ2-5|.
TGCAGCGTTGGGCAGGGCCAAGAGACCCAGTACTTC
CSVGQGQETQYF
>TRBV6-5|.|TRBJ2-7|TRBD2
TGTGCCAGCAGTCCCGAATTTAGGACTAGCGGCGAGCAGTACTTC
CASSPEFRTSGEQYF
>TRBV29-1|.|TRBJ1-2|TRBD1
TGCAGCGTTTCGGGCTCACAGGGGGATGACTATGGCTACACCTTC
CSVSGSQGDDYGYTF
>TRBV29-1|.|TRBJ1-1|.
TGCAGCGTTGCTGGAGGGGAAGGAGCTTTCTTT
CSVAGGEGAFF
>TRBV30|few|TRBJ2-3|TRBD1
TGTGCCTGGATCCGACAGGGTACAGATACGCAGTATTTT
CAWIRQGTDTQYF
>TRBV11-2|.|TRBJ2-7|.
TGTGCCAGCAGCTTGGACAACTTATCCTACGAGCAGTACTTC
CASSLDNLSYEQYF
>TRBV10-2|.|TRBJ2-7|TRBD2
TGCGCCAGCAATAGAGCGGGACACGAGCAGTACTTC
CASNRAGHEQYF
>TRBV6-1|.|TRBJ1-3|.
TGTGCCAGCAGTATAGAACTGATCTCTGGAAACACCATATATTTT
CASSIELISGNTIYF
>TRBV4-1|.|TRBJ2-7|TRBD1
TGCGCCAGCAGCCAAGAATGGGACAGGTTCTCCTACGAGCAGTACTTC
CASSQEWDRFSYEQYF
>TRBV5-4|.|TRBJ1-2|.
TGTGCCAGCAGCTTGCGGCAGGACTATGGCTACACCTTC
CASSLRQDYGYTF
>TRBV7-3|.|TRBJ2-2|.
TGTGCCAGCAGCTTAAATCTGGGCTTTGCGAACACCGGGGAGCTGTTTTTT
CASSLNLGFANTGELFF
>TRBV9|.|TRBJ2-4|TRBD1
TGTGCCAGCAGCGTAGATGGCAGGGGGCTAGGAAACATTCAGTACTTC
CASSVDGRGLGNIQYF
>TRBV6-6|.|TRBJ1-1|.
TGTGCCAGCAAGATATCAGTGAACACTGAAGCTTTCTTT
CASKISVNTEAFF
>TRBV2|few|TRBJ2-2|TRBD2
TGTGCCAGCAGTGTGGTACGGGGGGGCGCCGGGGAGCTGTTTTTT
CASSVVRGGAGELFF
>TRBV7-8|once|TRBJ2-5|.
TGTGCCAGCAGCTTGGTTGGTAGCGCAGAAGAGACCCAGTACTTC
CASSLVGSAEETQYF
>TRBV5-1|.|TRBJ1-4|TRBD1
TGCGCCAGCAGCTTGGTCGTGACAGGGGTTACAACTAATGAAAAACTGTTTTTT
CASSLVVTGVTTNEKLFF
>TRBV29-1|.|TRBJ2-1|.
TGCAGCGTTCCCAGGGGCTACAATGAGCAGTTCTTC
CSVPRGYNEQFF
>TRBV19|.|TRBJ2-3|TRBD2
TGTGCCAGTAGTCCGGCGCTAGCGGGAGGAGAAGATACGCAGTATTTT
CASSPALAGGEDTQYF
>TRBV19|.|TRBJ2-2|.
TGTGCCAGTAGTATTAGTAGGAACACCGGGGAGCTGTTTTTT
CASSISRNTGELFF
>TRBV6-1|.|TRBJ2-7|TRBD2
TGTGCCAGCAGTGAAGACGGGACTAGCGGCTACGAGCAGTACTTC
CASSEDGTSGYEQYF
>TRBV6-4|.|TRBJ1-5|TRBD1
TGTGCCAGCCTGGACAGGGTCGGGCAGCCCCAGCATTTT
CASLDRVGQPQHF
>TRBV2|.|TRBJ2-7|.
TGTGCCAGCGCCAGACAGGTAACCTACGAGCAGTACTTC
CASARQVTYEQYF
>TRBV14|few|TRBJ2-3|TRBD2
TGTGCCAGCAGCCAAGATCGGCGAGGGAGGGCCTCCAACACAGATACGCAGTATTTT
CASSQDRRGRASNTDTQYF
>TRBV6-5|.|TRBJ2-1|.
TGTGCCAGCAGTTACCCTAACTTGGAGCTGGAGCAGTTCTTC
CASSYPNLELEQFF
>TRBV5-4|.|TRBJ2-1|TRBD1
TGTGCCAGCAGCTGGGACAGCTCCTACAATGAGCAGTTCTTC
CASSWDSSYNEQFF